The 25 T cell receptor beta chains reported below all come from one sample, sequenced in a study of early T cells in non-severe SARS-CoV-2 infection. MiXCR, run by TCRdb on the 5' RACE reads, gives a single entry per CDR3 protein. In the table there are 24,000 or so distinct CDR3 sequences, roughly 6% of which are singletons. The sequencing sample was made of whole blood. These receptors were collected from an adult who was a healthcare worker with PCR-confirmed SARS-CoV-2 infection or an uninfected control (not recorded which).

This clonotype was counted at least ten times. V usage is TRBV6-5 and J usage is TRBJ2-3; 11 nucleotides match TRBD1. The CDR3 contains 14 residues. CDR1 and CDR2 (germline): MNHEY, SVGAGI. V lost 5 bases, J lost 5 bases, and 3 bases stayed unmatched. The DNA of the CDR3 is TGTGCCAGCAGTGGACAGGGGGCAGGAGATACGCAGTATTTT. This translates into CASSGQGAGDTQYF.

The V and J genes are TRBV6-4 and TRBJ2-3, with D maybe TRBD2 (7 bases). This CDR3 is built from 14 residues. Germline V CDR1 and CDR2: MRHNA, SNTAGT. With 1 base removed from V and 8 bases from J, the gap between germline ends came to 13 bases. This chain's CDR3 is CASSDWGGSVTQYF. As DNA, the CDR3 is TGTGCCAGCAGTGACTGGGGGGGCTCGGTTACGCAGTATTTT.

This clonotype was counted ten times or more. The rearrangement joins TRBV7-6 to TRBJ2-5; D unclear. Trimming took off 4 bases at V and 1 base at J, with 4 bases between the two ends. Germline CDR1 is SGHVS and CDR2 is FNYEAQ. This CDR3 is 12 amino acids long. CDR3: CASSSRQETQYF. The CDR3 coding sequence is TGTGCCAGCAGCTCCCGCCAAGAGACCCAGTACTTC.

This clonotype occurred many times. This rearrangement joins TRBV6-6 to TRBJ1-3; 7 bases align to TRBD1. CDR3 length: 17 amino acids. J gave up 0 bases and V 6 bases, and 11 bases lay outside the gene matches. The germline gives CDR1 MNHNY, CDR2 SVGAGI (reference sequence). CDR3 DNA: TGTGCCAGCAGCCTCCTGGCAGGGGGAACCTCTGGAAACACCATATATTTT. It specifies CASSLLAGGTSGNTIYF.

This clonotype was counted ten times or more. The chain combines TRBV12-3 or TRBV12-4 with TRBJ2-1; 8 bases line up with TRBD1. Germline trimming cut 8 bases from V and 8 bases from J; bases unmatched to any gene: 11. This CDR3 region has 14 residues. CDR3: CASGGGTGHDEQFF. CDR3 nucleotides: TGTGCCAGCGGGGGCGGGACAGGTCATGATGAGCAGTTCTTC.

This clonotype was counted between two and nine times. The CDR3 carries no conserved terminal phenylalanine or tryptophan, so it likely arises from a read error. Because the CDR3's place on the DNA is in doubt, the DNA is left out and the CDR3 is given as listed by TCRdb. CDR3 sequence: CASSTSPDRVPQSM. The rearrangement links TRBV9 to TRBJ1-1; TRBD1 reflects the table's D call only, with no check against the DNA. The V gene's germline CDR1 is SGDLS and CDR2 YYNGEE. With termini counted, the CDR3 has 14 amino acids.

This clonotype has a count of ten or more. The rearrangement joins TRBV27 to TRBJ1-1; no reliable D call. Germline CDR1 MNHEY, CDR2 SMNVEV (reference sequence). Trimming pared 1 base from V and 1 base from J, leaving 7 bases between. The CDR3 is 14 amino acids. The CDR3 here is CASSLLAENTEAFF. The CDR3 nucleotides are TGTGCCAGCAGTTTATTGGCCGAGAACACTGAAGCTTTCTTT.

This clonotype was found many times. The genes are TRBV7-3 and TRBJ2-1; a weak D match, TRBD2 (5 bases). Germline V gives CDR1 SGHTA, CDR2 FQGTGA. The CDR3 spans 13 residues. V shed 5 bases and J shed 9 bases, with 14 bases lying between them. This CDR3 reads CASSPKAVGEQFF. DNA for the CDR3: TGTGCCAGCAGCCCCAAAGCGGTGGGTGAGCAGTTCTTC.

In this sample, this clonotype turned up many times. This CDR3 is CASLGTGNTEAFF. CDR3 DNA sequence: TGTGCCTCCCTCGGGACAGGAAACACTGAAGCTTTCTTT. V and J are TRBV12-3 or TRBV12-4 and TRBJ1-1; 8 bases are shared with TRBD1. The CDR3 contains 13 residues. V shed 11 bases and J 2 bases; nucleotides not matched to a gene: 7.

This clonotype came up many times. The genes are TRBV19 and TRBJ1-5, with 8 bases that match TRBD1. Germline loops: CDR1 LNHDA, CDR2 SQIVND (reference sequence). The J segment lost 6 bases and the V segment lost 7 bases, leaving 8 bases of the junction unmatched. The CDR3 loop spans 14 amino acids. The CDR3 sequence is CASKSDRGGQPQHF. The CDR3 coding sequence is TGTGCCAGTAAATCCGACAGGGGAGGTCAGCCCCAGCATTTT.

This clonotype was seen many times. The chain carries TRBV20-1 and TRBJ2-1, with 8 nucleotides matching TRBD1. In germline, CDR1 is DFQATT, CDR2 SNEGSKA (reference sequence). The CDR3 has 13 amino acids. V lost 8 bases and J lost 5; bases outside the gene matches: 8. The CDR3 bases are TGCAGTTTCCGAGACAGGGGTAACAATGAGCAGTTCTTC. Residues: CSFRDRGNNEQFF.

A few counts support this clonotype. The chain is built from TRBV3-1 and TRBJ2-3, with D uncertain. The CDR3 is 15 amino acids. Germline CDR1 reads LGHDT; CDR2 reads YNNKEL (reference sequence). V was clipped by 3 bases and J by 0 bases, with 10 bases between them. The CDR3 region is CASSQDQTSTDTQYF. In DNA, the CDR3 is TGTGCCAGCAGCCAGGACCAAACTAGCACAGATACGCAGTATTTT.

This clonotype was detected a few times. CDR3 loop: CASSYFDEQYF. The CDR3 bases are TGTGCCAGCAGTTACTTCGACGAGCAGTACTTC. The V call is TRBV6-2 or TRBV6-3, the J call TRBJ2-7, with D uncertain. Germline CDR1 and CDR2: MNHEY and SVGEGT. The CDR3 runs 11 residues. V was trimmed by 1 base and J by 5 bases, leaving 3 bases between them.

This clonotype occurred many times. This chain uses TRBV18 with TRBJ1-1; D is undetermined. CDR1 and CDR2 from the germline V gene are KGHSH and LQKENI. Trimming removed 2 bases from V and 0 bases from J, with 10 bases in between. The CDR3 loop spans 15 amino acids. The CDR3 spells CASSPSLSVNTEAFF. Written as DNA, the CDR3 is TGTGCCAGCTCACCATCGCTCTCGGTGAACACTGAAGCTTTCTTT.

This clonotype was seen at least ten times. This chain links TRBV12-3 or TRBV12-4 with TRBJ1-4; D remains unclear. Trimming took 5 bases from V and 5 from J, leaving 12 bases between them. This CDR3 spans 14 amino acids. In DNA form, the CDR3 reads TGTGCCAGCAGTGCCCAGGCGAAGAATGAAAAACTGTTTTTT. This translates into CASSAQAKNEKLFF.

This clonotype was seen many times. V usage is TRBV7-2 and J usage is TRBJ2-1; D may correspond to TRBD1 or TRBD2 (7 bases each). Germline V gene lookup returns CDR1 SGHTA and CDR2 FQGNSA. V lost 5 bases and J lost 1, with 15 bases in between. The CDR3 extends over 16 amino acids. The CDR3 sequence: CASSPQGGVSYNEQFF. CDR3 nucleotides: TGTGCCAGCAGCCCTCAGGGGGGGGTATCCTACAATGAGCAGTTCTTC.

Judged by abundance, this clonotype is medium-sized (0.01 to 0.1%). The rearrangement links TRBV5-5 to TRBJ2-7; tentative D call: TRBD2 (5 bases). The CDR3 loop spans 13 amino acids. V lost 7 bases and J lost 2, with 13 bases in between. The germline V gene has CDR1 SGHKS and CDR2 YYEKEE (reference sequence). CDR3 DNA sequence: TGTGCCAGCGGTGAGGTGGGAGCCTACGAGCAGTACTTC. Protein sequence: CASGEVGAYEQYF.

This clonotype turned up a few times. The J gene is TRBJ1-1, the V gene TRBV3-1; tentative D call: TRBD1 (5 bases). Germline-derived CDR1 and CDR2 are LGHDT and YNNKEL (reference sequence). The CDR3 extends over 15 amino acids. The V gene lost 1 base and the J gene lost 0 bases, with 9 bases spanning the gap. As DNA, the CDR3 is TGTGCCAGCAGCCAAGGCGGGGGATTGAACACTGAAGCTTTCTTT. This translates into CASSQGGGLNTEAFF.

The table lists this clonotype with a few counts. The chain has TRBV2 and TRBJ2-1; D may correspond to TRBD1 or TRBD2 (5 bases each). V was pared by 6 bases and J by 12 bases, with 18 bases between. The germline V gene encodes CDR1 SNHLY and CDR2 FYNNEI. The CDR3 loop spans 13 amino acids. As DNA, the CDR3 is TGTGCCAGCAGCAAGACAGCCCCCGCGGGGCAGTTCTTC. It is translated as CASSKTAPAGQFF.

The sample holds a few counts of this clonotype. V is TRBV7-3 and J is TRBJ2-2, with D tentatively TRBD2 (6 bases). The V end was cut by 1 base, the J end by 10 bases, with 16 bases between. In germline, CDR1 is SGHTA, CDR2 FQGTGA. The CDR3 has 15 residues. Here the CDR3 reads CASSLSGGERPELFF. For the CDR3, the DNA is TGTGCCAGCAGCTTAAGCGGAGGGGAGCGGCCGGAGCTGTTTTTT.

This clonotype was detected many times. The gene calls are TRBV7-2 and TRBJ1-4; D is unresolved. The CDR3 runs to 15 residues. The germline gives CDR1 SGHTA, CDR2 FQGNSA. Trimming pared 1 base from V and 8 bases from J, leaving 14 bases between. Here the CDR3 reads CASSLVGLLGEKLFF. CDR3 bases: TGTGCCAGCAGCTTAGTAGGGCTGCTAGGAGAAAAACTGTTTTTT.

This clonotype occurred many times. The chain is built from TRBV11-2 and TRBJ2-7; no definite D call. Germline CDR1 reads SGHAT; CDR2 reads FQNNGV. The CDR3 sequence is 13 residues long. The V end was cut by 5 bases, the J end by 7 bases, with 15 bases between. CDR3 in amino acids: CASSTSRYWEQYF. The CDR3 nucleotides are TGTGCCAGCAGCACGTCTCGGTATTGGGAGCAGTACTTC.

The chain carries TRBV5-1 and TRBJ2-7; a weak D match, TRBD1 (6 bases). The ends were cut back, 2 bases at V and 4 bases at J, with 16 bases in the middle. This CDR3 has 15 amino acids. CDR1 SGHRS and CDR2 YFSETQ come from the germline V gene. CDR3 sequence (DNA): TGCGCCAGCAGCTTACAACCGGGACAAACTTACGAGCAGTACTTC. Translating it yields CASSLQPGQTYEQYF.

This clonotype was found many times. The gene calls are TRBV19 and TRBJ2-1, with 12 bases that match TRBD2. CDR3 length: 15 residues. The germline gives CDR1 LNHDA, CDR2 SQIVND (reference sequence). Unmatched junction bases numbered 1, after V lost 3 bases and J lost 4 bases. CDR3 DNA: TGTGCCAGTAGTATCGGACTAGCGGGGTACAATGAGCAGTTCTTC. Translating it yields CASSIGLAGYNEQFF.

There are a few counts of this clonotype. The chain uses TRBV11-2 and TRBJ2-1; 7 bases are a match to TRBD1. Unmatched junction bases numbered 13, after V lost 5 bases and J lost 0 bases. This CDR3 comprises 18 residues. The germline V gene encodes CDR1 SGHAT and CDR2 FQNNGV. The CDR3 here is CASSPIRVQGSSYNEQFF. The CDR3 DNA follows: TGTGCCAGCAGCCCGATCCGGGTACAGGGGAGCTCCTACAATGAGCAGTTCTTC. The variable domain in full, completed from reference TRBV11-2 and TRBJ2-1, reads EAGVAQSPRYKIIEKRQSVAFWCNPISGHATLYWYQQILGQGPKLLIQFQNNGVVDDSQLPKDRFSAERLKGVDSTLKIQPAKLEDSAVYLCASSPIRVQGSSYNEQFFGPGTRLTVL.